The 12 T cell receptor beta chains presented below share a single source sample, sequenced in a study of blood T cell repertoires in COVID-19. Assay used: immunoSEQ multiplex PCR; TCRdb lists only in-frame clones, some missing. The sample carries a few hundred thousand clones, more than 70% recorded once. The source material was PBMCs or T cells enriched from blood (not recorded which). These receptors came from a woman aged 25 to 45 who had been exposed to COVID-19.

This clone was counted a single time. As DNA, the CDR3 is TGTGCCAGCAGTGAAGACCCACAGGGTCTGGGCTCCTACAATGAGCAGTTCTTC. Amino acid sequence: CASSEDPQGLGSYNEQFF. V is TRBV6-1 and J is TRBJ2-1, with D maybe TRBD1 (6 bases). The germline V gene encodes CDR1 MNHNS and CDR2 SASEGT. The ends were cut back, 1 base at V and 0 bases at J, with 16 bases in the middle. The length of the CDR3 is 18 residues.

The chain uses TRBV6-5 and TRBJ2-5; tentatively, D is TRBD1 (5 bases). The CDR3 is 13 amino acids. Looked up from germline, CDR1 is MNHEY and CDR2 is SVGAGI. V was cut by 6 bases and J by 5 bases, with 13 bases left in between. The CDR3 sequence is CASSDRPGETQYF. The CDR3, as DNA: TGTGCCAGCAGCGACAGACCAGGGGAGACCCAGTACTTC.

The chain links TRBV18 to TRBJ2-5; 11 bases fit TRBD1. The length of the CDR3 is 16 residues. Germline V gives CDR1 KGHSH, CDR2 LQKENI. With 3 bases clipped from V and 3 bases from J, the junction kept 6 bases outside the gene matches. The CDR3 nucleotides are TGTGCCAGCTCACCCCCCGGGACAGGGGGAAAAGAGACCCAGTACTTC. Amino acids: CASSPPGTGGKETQYF.

J is TRBJ2-3 and V is TRBV6-1; 9 nucleotides match TRBD1. The CDR3 length is 15 residues. Germline V lookup: CDR1 MNHNS, CDR2 SASEGT. The V segment lost 1 base and the J segment 4 bases; nucleotides outside the gene matches: 3. CDR3: CASSEGGQGSDTQYF. CDR3 in DNA: TGTGCCAGCAGTGAAGGGGGACAGGGATCAGATACGCAGTATTTT.

The chain couples TRBV18 to TRBJ1-4; no clear D. The CDR3 is 13 residues long. Germline CDR1 is KGHSH and CDR2 is LQKENI. V lost 6 bases to trimming and J lost 8 bases, with 13 bases between them. CDR3 sequence reads: CASSRGMEEKLFF. CDR3 DNA: TGTGCCAGCTCCCGGGGAATGGAGGAAAAACTGTTTTTT.

This chain connects TRBV28 to TRBJ2-7; 10 bases fit TRBD1. Unmatched junction bases numbered 5, after V lost 5 bases and J lost 1 base. The CDR3 is 15 residues long. Germline loops: CDR1 MDHEN, CDR2 SYDVKM. CDR3 sequence: CASSPQGQGSYEQYF. In nucleotides, the CDR3 is TGTGCCAGCAGTCCCCAGGGACAGGGGTCCTACGAGCAGTACTTC.

The chain uses TRBV18 and TRBJ1-1; 8 nucleotides line up with TRBD1. V was pared by 3 bases and J by 4 bases, with 4 bases of the junction left unmatched. From germline, CDR1 is KGHSH and CDR2 LQKENI. The CDR3 consists of 14 residues. CDR3 loop: CASSPGDRGTEAFF. In DNA form, the CDR3 reads TGTGCCAGCTCACCGGGCGACAGGGGCACTGAAGCTTTCTTT.

This clone was counted at least ten times. The chain links TRBV12-3 or TRBV12-4 to TRBJ2-1, with D unresolved. The CDR3 sequence is 12 residues long. V was clipped by 3 bases and J by 11 bases, with 11 bases between them. CDR3 protein: CASSFPGRKQFF. In DNA, the CDR3 is TGTGCCAGCAGTTTCCCTGGGCGAAAGCAGTTCTTC.

V is TRBV5-1 and J is TRBJ2-3; possible D gene TRBD2, 5 bases. The CDR3 loop spans 13 amino acids. Trimming cost V 4 bases and J 2 bases, with 8 bases left between them. Germline V gene sequence: CDR1 SGHRS, CDR2 YFSETQ. For the CDR3, the DNA is TGCGCCAGCAGCGGACTTGACACAGATACGCAGTATTTT. Translation gives CASSGLDTDTQYF.

V and J are TRBV4-2 and TRBJ2-7, with a tentative D call TRBD2 (5 bases). From germline, CDR1 is LGHNA and CDR2 YNFKEQ. The CDR3 runs 14 residues. V was shortened by 3 bases and J by 5 bases, with 14 bases between the two germline ends. CDR3 bases: TGTGCCAGCAGCCACACTAGAGTTGCCCACGAGCAGTACTTC. Its protein is CASSHTRVAHEQYF.

The chain couples TRBV5-1 to TRBJ2-2, with TRBD2 as a possible D gene (5 bases). Between the trimmed V and J ends, which lost 4 bases and 4 bases, there was a span of 11 bases. The CDR3 runs 14 residues. CDR1 SGHRS and CDR2 YFSETQ come from the germline V gene. This chain's CDR3 is CASSIPRGTGELFF. The CDR3 coding sequence is TGCGCCAGCAGCATCCCTCGGGGCACCGGGGAGCTGTTTTTT. The full variable domain, its missing parts supplied by reference TRBV5-1 and TRBJ2-2, is KAGVTQTPRYLIKTRGQQVTLSCSPISGHRSVSWYQQTPGQGLQFLFEYFSETQRNKGNFPGRFSGRQFSNSRSEMNVSTLELGDSALYLCASSIPRGTGELFFGEGSRLTVL.

In this sample, this clone turned up once. This sequence joins TRBV27 and TRBJ2-7, with D perhaps TRBD2 (6 bases). Germline lookup yields CDR1 MNHEY and CDR2 SMNVEV (reference sequence). CDR3 length: 13 residues. Trimming pared 2 bases from V and 3 bases from J, leaving 8 bases between. CDR3 residues: CASSLATSYEQYF. The CDR3 DNA reads as TGTGCCAGCAGTTTAGCGACTAGCTACGAGCAGTACTTC.